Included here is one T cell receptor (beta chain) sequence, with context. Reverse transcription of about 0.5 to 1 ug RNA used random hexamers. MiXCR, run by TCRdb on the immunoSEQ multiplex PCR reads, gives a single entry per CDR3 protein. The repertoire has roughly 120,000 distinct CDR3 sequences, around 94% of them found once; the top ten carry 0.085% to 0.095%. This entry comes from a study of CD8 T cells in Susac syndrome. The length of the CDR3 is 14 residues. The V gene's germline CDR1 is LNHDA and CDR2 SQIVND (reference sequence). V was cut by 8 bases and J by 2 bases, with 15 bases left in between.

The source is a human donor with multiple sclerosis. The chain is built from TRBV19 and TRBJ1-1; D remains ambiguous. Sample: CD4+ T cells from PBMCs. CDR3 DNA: TGTGCCAGTGAAGGGAACTTACGAAACACTGAAGCTTTCTTT. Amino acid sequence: CASEGNLRNTEAFF.